This TCR beta chain was sequenced during a study of cytomegalovirus exposure and HLA in healthy donors. Turning to the study itself: The roughly 120 million unique TCR beta sequences, from approximately 170 million T cells, were found by an earlier analysis. Assignment to the Caucasian-associated ancestry cluster applied to around 80% of the approximately 390 genotyped donors. Study-level results: CMV serostatus was the sole immune exposure data available.

The PCR made use of 60 Vbeta and 13 Jbeta primers. This table comes from immunoSEQ multiplex PCR, and its TCRdb copy is limited to in-frame clones, with some not included. The repertoire holds some 170,000 clones, with about 80% as singletons. Comment on this clone: What it binds is unknown.

There are 15 residues in the CDR3. Trimming at V came to 5 bases and at J to 3 bases, leaving 5 bases not matched to a gene. Germline CDR1 LNHDA, CDR2 SQIVND (reference sequence). The clonotype comes from a man in his late teens or twenties in good health and CMV-seropositive. Sample: PBMCs. The chain uses TRBV19 and TRBJ2-2, with 8 bases aligning to TRBD1. The CDR3 DNA follows: TGTGCCAGTAGTCCCAGGGGGCGCGACACCGGGGAGCTGTTTTTT. This sequence encodes CASSPRGRDTGELFF.